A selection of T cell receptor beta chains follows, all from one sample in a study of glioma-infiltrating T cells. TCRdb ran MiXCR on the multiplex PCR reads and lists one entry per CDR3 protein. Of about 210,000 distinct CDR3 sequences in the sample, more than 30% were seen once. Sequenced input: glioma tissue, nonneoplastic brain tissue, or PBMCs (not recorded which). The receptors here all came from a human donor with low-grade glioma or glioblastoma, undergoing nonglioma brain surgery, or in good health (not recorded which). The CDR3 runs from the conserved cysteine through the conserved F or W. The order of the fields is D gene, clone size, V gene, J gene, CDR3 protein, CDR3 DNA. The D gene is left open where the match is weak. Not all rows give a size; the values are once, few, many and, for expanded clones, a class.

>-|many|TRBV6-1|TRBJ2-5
CATRLPSEETQYF
TGTGCCACGCGGTTGCCCTCCGAAGAGACCCAGTACTTC
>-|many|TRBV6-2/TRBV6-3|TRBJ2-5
CASSMWRGETQYF
TGTGCCAGCAGTATGTGGCGGGGAGAGACCCAGTACTTC
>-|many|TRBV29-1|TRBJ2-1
CSVPPLYNEQFF
TGCAGCGTTCCTCCCCTGTACAATGAGCAGTTCTTC
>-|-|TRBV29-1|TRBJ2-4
CSARVADIQYF
TGCAGCGCGCGAGTAGCGGACATTCAGTACTTC
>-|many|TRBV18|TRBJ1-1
CASSSQTQGMNTEAFF
TGTGCCAGCTCGTCCCAGACGCAGGGGATGAACACTGAAGCTTTCTTT
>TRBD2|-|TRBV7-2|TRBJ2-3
CASRPTLAGLAGGSDTQYF
TGTGCCAGCAGGCCTACACTAGCGGGGCTAGCGGGAGGGTCAGATACGCAGTATTTT
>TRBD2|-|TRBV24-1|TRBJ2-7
CATSDAPSGGAVEQYF
TGTGCCACCAGTGATGCCCCTAGCGGAGGGGCTGTGGAGCAGTACTTC
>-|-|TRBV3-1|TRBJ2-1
CASSESTVYNEQFF
TGCGCCAGCAGTGAGTCCACGGTCTACAATGAGCAGTTCTTC
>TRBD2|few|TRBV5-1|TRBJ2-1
CASSLAGTRDEQFF
TGCGCCAGCAGCTTAGCGGGAACGCGCGATGAGCAGTTCTTC
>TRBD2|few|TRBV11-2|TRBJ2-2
CASSLGVGSGSGAGELFF
TGTGCCAGCAGCTTAGGAGTAGGTAGCGGGAGTGGCGCCGGGGAGCTGTTTTTT
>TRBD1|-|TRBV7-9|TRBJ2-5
CASSGQEAETQYF
TGTGCCAGCAGCGGACAGGAGGCAGAGACCCAGTACTTC
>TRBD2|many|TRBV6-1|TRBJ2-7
CASRMGVAGGYEQYF
TGTGCCAGCAGGATGGGGGTAGCGGGAGGCTACGAGCAGTACTTC
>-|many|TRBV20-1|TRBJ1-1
CSARAARGALTEAFF
TGCAGTGCTAGAGCGGCTAGGGGGGCGCTGACTGAAGCTTTCTTT
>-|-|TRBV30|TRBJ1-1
CAWSPAAMNTEAFF
TGTGCCTGGAGCCCCGCTGCGATGAACACTGAAGCTTTCTTT
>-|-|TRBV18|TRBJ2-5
CASSPRGGFQETQYF
TGTGCCAGCTCACCAAGGGGGGGATTCCAAGAGACCCAGTACTTC
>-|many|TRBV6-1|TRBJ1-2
CASSFPSGAGWLDYGYTF
TGTGCCAGCAGTTTCCCCTCGGGGGCCGGATGGCTCGACTATGGCTACACCTTC
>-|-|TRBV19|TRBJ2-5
CASSSLATGRTQYF
TGTGCCAGTAGCAGCCTGGCTACAGGGCGGACCCAGTACTTC
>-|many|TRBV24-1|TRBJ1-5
CATSADGYQPQHF
TGTGCCACCAGTGCTGACGGATATCAGCCCCAGCATTTT
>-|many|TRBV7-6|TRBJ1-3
CASSSSPKGPQLGSGNTIYF
TGTGCCAGCAGCTCATCACCAAAAGGACCCCAGCTGGGCTCTGGAAACACCATATATTTT
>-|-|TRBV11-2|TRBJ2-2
CASSLEPRNTGELFF
TGTGCCAGCAGCTTAGAACCTAGGAACACCGGGGAGCTGTTTTTT
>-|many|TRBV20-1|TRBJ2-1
CSARALSSYNEQFF
TGCAGTGCTAGGGCCCTCAGCTCCTACAATGAGCAGTTCTTC
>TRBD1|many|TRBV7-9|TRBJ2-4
CASTQGASGNIQYF
TGTGCCAGCACCCAGGGGGCGTCGGGAAACATTCAGTACTTC
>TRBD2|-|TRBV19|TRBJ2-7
CASSISGTSVSYEQYF
TGTGCCAGTAGTATTTCTGGGACTAGCGTCTCCTACGAGCAGTACTTC
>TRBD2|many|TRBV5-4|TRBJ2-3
CASSLMLAGTDTQYF
TGTGCCAGCAGCTTGATGCTAGCGGGAACAGATACGCAGTATTTT
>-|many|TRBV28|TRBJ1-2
CASSLPNRDGYTF
TGTGCCAGCAGTTTACCCAACAGGGACGGCTACACCTTC
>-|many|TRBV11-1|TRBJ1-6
CASSLRGPDNSPLHF
TGTGCCAGCAGCTTACGAGGTCCAGATAATTCACCCCTCCACTTT
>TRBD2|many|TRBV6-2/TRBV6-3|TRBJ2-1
CASSSLSGRPYNEQFF
TGTGCCAGCAGCTCCCTTAGCGGGAGGCCCTACAATGAGCAGTTCTTC
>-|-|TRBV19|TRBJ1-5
CASRQYAYSNQPQHF
TGTGCCAGTAGACAGTACGCTTATAGCAATCAGCCCCAGCATTTT
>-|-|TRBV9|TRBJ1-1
CASSVQVSNTEAFF
TGTGCCAGCAGCGTTCAGGTTTCGAACACTGAAGCTTTCTTT
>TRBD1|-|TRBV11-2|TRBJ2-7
CASSWRDRGDEQYF
TGTGCCAGCAGCTGGCGGGACAGGGGCGATGAGCAGTACTTC
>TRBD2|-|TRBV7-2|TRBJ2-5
CASSLVLAGETQYF
TGTGCCAGCAGCTTAGTACTAGCGGGAGAGACCCAGTACTTC
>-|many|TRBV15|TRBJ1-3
CATSRAKGSGNTIYF
TGTGCCACCAGCAGAGCGAAGGGTTCCGGAAACACCATATATTTT
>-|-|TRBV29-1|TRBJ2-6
CSVEADSSGANVLTF
TGCAGCGTTGAGGCCGACAGCTCTGGGGCCAACGTCCTGACTTTC
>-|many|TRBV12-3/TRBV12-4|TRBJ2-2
CASSLQSTGELFF
TGTGCCAGCAGTTTACAATCCACCGGGGAGCTGTTTTTT
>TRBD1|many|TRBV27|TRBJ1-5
CASSPPGQSYQPPQHF
TGTGCCAGCAGTCCGCCGGGACAGTCTTATCAGCCGCCCCAGCATTTT